This section outlines one T cell receptor (beta chain) sequence together with its context. The data belong to a study of OX40 agonist ivuxolimab in advanced cancers. The germline V and J ends were trimmed by 1 base and 0 bases, with 17 bases remaining between them. Germline V gene lookup returns CDR1 SGHKS and CDR2 YYEKEE (reference sequence). CDR3 length: 18 amino acids. Here immunoSEQ multiplex PCR was the method, and the copy in TCRdb shows in-frame clones only, minus some. The table lists about 92,000 clones, approximately 91% of them singletons, with less than 0.35% in the top ten. The chain couples TRBV5-5 to TRBJ2-1, with a weak D call TRBD2 (6 bases). The sequence was collected from an adult with an advanced solid tumor such as melanoma, head and neck, liver or kidney cancer. The sample consisted of CD4+ or CD8+ T cells sorted from blood, taken in a trial of the OX40 agonist ivuxolimab. The CDR3, as DNA: TGTGCCAGCAGCTTGCAACCCTATAGCGGAAGCTCCTACAATGAGCAGTTCTTC. It is translated as CASSLQPYSGSSYNEQFF.